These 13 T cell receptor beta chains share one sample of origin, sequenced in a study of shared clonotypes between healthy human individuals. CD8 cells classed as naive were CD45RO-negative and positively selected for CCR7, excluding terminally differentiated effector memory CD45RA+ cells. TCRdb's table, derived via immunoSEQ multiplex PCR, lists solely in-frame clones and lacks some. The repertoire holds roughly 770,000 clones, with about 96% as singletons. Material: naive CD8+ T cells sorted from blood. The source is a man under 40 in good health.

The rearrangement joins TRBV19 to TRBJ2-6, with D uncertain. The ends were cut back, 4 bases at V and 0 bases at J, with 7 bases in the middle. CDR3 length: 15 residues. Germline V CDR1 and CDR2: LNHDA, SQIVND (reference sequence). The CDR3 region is CASSKEGSGANVLTF. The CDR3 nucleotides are TGTGCCAGTAGTAAAGAAGGCTCTGGGGCCAACGTCCTGACTTTC.

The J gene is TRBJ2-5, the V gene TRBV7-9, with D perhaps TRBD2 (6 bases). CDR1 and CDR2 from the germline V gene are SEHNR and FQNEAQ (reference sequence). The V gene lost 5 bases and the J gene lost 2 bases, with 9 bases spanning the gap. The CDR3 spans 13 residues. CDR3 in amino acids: CASSTGLQETQYF. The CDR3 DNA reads TGTGCCAGCAGCACGGGACTTCAAGAGACCCAGTACTTC.

CDR3 residues: CASSFRRTGAVVTEAFF. CDR3 nucleotides: TGTGCCAGCAGTTTTAGGAGGACAGGGGCGGTGGTCACTGAAGCTTTCTTT. V is TRBV28 and J is TRBJ1-1, with 9 bases fitting TRBD1. Germline V gene sequence: CDR1 MDHEN, CDR2 SYDVKM. This CDR3 region has 17 residues. Losses at the gene ends were 3 bases for V and 4 bases for J; bases not matched to a gene: 12.

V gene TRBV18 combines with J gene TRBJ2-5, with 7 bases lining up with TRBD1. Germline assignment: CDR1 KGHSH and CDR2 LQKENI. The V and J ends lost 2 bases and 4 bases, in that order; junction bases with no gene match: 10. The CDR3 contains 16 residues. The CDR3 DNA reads TGTGCCAGCTCACCAGCGGCAGGGGGAAATGGAGAGACCCAGTACTTC. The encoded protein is CASSPAAGGNGETQYF.

CDR3 region: CASSLADETQYF. CDR3 DNA sequence: TGTGCCAGCAGCTTAGCGGATGAGACCCAGTACTTC. This chain connects TRBV7-9 to TRBJ2-5; D is ambiguous. V dropped 0 bases and J dropped 5 bases, with 4 bases sitting between them. This CDR3 contains 12 residues. Germline V CDR1 and CDR2: SEHNR, FQNEAQ (reference sequence).

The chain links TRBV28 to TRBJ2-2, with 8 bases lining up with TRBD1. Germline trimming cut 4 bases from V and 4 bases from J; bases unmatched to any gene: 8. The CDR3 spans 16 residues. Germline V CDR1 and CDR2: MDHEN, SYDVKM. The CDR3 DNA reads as TGTGCCAGCAGTTCTTTCCAGGGGGCGTTCACCGGGGAGCTGTTTTTT. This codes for CASSSFQGAFTGELFF.

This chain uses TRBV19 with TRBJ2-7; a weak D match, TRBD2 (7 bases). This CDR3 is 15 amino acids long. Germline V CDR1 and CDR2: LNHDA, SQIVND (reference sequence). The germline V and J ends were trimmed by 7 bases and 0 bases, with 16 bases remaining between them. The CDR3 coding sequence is TGTGCCAGTACCCGAGGGGGGGAGGGCTCCTACGAGCAGTACTTC. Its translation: CASTRGGEGSYEQYF.

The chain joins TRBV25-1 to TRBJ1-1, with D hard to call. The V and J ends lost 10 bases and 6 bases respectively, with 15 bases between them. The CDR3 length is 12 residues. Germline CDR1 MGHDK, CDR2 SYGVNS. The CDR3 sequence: CATRMQGAEAFF. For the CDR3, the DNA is TGTGCCACCCGCATGCAAGGAGCTGAAGCTTTCTTT.

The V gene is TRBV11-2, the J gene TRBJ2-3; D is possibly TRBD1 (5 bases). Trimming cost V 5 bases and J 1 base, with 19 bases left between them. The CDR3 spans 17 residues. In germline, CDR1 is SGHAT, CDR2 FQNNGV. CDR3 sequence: CASSKVGGARGTDTQYF. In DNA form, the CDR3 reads TGTGCCAGCAGCAAAGTTGGTGGGGCTCGGGGCACAGATACGCAGTATTTT. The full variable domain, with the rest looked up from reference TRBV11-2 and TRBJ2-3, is EAGVAQSPRYKIIEKRQSVAFWCNPISGHATLYWYQQILGQGPKLLIQFQNNGVVDDSQLPKDRFSAERLKGVDSTLKIQPAKLEDSAVYLCASSKVGGARGTDTQYFGPGTRLTVL.

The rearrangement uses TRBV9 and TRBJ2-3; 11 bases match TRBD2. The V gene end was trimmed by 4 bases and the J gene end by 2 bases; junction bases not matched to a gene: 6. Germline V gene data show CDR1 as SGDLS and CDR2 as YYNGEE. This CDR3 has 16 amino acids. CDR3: CASSPGTSGYTDTQYF. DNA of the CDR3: TGTGCCAGCAGCCCCGGGACTAGCGGTTACACAGATACGCAGTATTTT.

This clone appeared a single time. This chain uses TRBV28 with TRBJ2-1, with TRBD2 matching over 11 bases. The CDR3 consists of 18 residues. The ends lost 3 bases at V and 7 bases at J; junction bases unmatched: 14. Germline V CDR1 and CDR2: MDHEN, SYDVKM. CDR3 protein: CASSFPPLTSGRGNEQFF. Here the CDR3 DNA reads TGTGCCAGCAGTTTCCCCCCCCTCACTAGCGGGAGAGGGAATGAGCAGTTCTTC.

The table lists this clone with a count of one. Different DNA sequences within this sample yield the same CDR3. In DNA form, the CDR3 reads TGTGCCAGCAGTTTACTAGGAACCCAAGGCTCCTACGAGCAGTACTTC. Its translation is CASSLLGTQGSYEQYF. The chain is built from TRBV27 and TRBJ2-7; D gene uncertain. CDR3 length: 16 amino acids. V lost 2 bases and J 0 bases, leaving 14 bases between the germline ends. CDR1 and CDR2 (germline): MNHEY, SMNVEV (reference sequence).

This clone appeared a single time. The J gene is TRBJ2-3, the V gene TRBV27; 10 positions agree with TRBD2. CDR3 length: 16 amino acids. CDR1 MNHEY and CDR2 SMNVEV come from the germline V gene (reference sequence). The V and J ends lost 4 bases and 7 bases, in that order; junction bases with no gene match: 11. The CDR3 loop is CASSSITSGMGNTQYF. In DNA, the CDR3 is TGTGCCAGCAGTTCGATAACTAGCGGGATGGGTAATACGCAGTATTTT.